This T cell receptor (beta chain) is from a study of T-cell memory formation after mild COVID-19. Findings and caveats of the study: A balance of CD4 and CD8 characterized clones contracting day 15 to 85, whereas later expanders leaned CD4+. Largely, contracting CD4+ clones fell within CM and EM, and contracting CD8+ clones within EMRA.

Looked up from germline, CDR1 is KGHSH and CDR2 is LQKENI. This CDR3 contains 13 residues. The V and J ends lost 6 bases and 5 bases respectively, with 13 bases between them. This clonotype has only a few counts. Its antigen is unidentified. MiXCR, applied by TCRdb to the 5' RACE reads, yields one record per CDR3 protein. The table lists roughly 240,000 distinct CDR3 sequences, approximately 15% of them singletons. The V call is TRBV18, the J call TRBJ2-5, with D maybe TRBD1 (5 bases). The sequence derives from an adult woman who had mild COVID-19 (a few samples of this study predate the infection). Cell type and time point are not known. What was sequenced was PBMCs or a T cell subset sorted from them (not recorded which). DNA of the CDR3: TGTGCCAGCTCCCGCGACAGTGCGGAGACCCAGTACTTC. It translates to CASSRDSAETQYF.